Here is one TCR beta chain with its context. The antigen remains undetermined. The V and J ends lost 5 bases and 4 bases respectively, with 12 bases between them. The CDR3 covers 13 residues. Looked up from germline, CDR1 is LGHNA and CDR2 is YSLEER. The sample comes from a study of cytomegalovirus exposure and HLA in healthy donors. Study background: Approximately 80 million unique TCRs from HLA-typed donors were held in an early data release.

Primers for the PCR totalled 60 Vbeta and 13 Jbeta. Assay: immunoSEQ multiplex PCR; the TCRdb copy retains only in-frame clones and omits some. The table shows 150,000 or so clones, with 65% to 85% occurring only once. Whole-study results and caveats: The authors considered a cluster of highly shared sequence variants likely to be a sequencing artifact. The study labeled fewer than 200 TCR beta chains cytomegalovirus-associated.

The chain carries TRBV4-3 and TRBJ2-7; tentatively, D is TRBD1 (6 bases). Specimen: PBMCs. The receptor was isolated from a woman aged 45-60 years in good health and CMV-seropositive. CDR3 residues: CASSGEQGYEQYF. In DNA form, the CDR3 reads TGCGCCAGCAGCGGAGAACAGGGATACGAGCAGTACTTC.